The following is a TCR beta chain sequence with its context. Antigen unknown. According to the study, adjacent lung free of atypia was obtained at least 2 cm from the tumor margin. V was clipped by 1 base and J by 0 bases, with 13 bases between them. Germline CDR1 SGHNT, CDR2 YENEEA. The CDR3 sequence is 17 residues long. This sample was included in a study of T cells in localized non-small cell lung cancer. General observations from the study: Heterogeneity remains possible, as sequencing covered one tumor region only. Adjacent uninvolved lung had the highest clonality, suggesting focused antigen responses. Appearances in adjacent lung were noted for a median about 60 of the top 100 tumor clones.

Assay used: immunoSEQ multiplex PCR; TCRdb lists only in-frame clones, some missing. Among 1,500 to 2,000 clones, over 15% were seen once, and the ten largest hold about 20%. V is TRBV11-3 and J is TRBJ1-3, with D unclear. The sequence was collected from a woman aged 40 to 75 with stage I lung adenocarcinoma. The sample here was normal lung tissue next to the tumor, taken before any cancer treatment. CDR3 nucleotides: TGTGCCAGCAGCTTAGTCGCAGGTTTGAGCTCTGGAAACACCATATATTTT. Amino acids: CASSLVAGLSSGNTIYF.